Listed below are T cell receptor beta chains from one sample, sequenced in a study of cytomegalovirus exposure and HLA in healthy donors. TCRdb keeps only in-frame clones here, not all; method: immunoSEQ multiplex PCR. The sample contains 150,000 or so clones, approximately 90% of which appear only once. Sequenced material: PBMCs. The receptors were sampled from a woman in her twenties or thirties in good health and CMV-seropositive. Each CDR3 is given with its conserved first and last residue. D genes are given only for firm matches. For some rows the clone size is stated as once, few or many, or as a class when expanded; others skip it.

j_call clone_size v_call d_call cdr3_nt cdr3_aa
TRBJ2-3 . TRBV27 . TGTGCCAGCAGTGGGTTTGTGGGAGAAGTCACAGATACGCAGTATTTT CASSGFVGEVTDTQYF
TRBJ2-5 . TRBV5-4 TRBD2 TGTGCCAGCAGCGGAGCGGGGGGCCAGGGGGAGACCCAGTACTTC CASSGAGGQGETQYF
TRBJ2-5 . TRBV4-1 TRBD2 TGCGCCAGCAGCCAAGCGGGGGGGCTACTCCAAGAGACCCAGTACTTC CASSQAGGLLQETQYF
TRBJ1-2 few TRBV7-2 . TGTGCCAGCAGCTTAGCCGGGACTCCGAGGAACTATGGCTACACCTTC CASSLAGTPRNYGYTF
TRBJ2-6 . TRBV28 . TGTGCCAGCACCACCTGGGTCTCTAGCTCTGGGGCCAACGTCCTGACTTTC CASTTWVSSSGANVLTF
TRBJ2-3 . TRBV29-1 . TGCAGCGTTGACGGGATGGTAGGTGACCTTTCAGATACGCAGTATTTT CSVDGMVGDLSDTQYF
TRBJ1-1 . TRBV5-1 TRBD1 TGCGCCAGCAGCCGCGGGACAGGGGGCGAAACTGAAGCTTTCTTT CASSRGTGGETEAFF
TRBJ1-6 . TRBV15 . TGTGCCACCAGCAACTCGAGGGCAGGGGATTCACCCCTCCACTTT CATSNSRAGDSPLHF
TRBJ1-1 . TRBV4-1 . TGCGCCAGCAGACTTGGTCGGGGGAACACTGAAGCTTTCTTT CASRLGRGNTEAFF
TRBJ2-3 . TRBV19 . TGTGCCAGTAGGATGGTCCAGTCGGGGGATACGCAGTATTTT CASRMVQSGDTQYF
TRBJ2-6 . TRBV6-1 . TGTGCCAGCCTTCGGACTTCTGGGGCCAACGTCCTGACTTTC CASLRTSGANVLTF
TRBJ1-2 . TRBV6-6 . TGTGCCAGCGCGGGCAGCCCTAACTATGGCTACACCTTC CASAGSPNYGYTF
TRBJ2-3 . TRBV28 TRBD2 TGTGCCAGCAGCCTCCTTAGCGGGAGGGGGGGCACAGATACGCAGTATTTT CASSLLSGRGGTDTQYF
TRBJ2-7 . TRBV9 TRBD2 TGTGCCAGCAGCCCGACTAGCGGGGGGGCAAGCGAGCAGTACTTC CASSPTSGGASEQYF